A selection of T cell receptor beta chains follows, all from one sample in a study of Graves' ophthalmopathy and Graves' hyperthyroidism. One entry per CDR3 protein, called by TCRdb with MiXCR from the multiplex PCR reads. The sample has 200,000 to 250,000 distinct CDR3 sequences, 20% to 25% seen once. Sequenced sample: peripheral blood. The receptor source for this set is a woman between 45 and 60 years old with Graves' ophthalmopathy. Each CDR3 is given with its conserved first and last residue. D genes are given only for firm matches. Only some rows state a clone size, as once, few, many or a class for expanded clones.

v_gene	abundance	d_gene	len	j_gene	CDR3aa	CDR3nt
TRBV5-1	few	TRBD2	15	TRBJ2-7	CASSLGDYQTYEQYF	TGCGCCAGCAGCTTGGGGGACTACCAAACCTACGAGCAGTACTTC
TRBV6-5	NA	NA	14	TRBJ1-1	CASSYSIPNTEAFF	TGTGCCAGCAGTTACTCGATACCTAACACTGAAGCTTTCTTT
TRBV10-3	many	NA	15	TRBJ1-6	CAISREGTKNSPLHF	TGTGCCATCAGTAGAGAGGGGACCAAAAATTCACCCCTCCACTTT
TRBV28	many	NA	14	TRBJ2-5	CASSTPGNWETQYF	TGTGCCAGCAGTACCCCAGGGAATTGGGAGACCCAGTACTTC
TRBV30	few	NA	14	TRBJ2-2	CAWSKGPRAGELFF	TGTGCCTGGAGCAAAGGACCCCGAGCGGGGGAGCTGTTTTTT
TRBV19	many	NA	14	TRBJ1-4	CASASGQGTWKLFF	TGTGCCAGCGCGTCGGGGCAGGGGACCTGGAAACTGTTTTTT
TRBV7-2	NA	NA	13	TRBJ2-7	CASSLDRGQPEYF	TGTGCCAGCAGCTTAGATCGAGGGCAGCCGGAGTACTTC
TRBV5-1	NA	TRBD2	18	TRBJ2-7	CASSAGLAGEVRSYEQYF	TGCGCCAGCAGCGCCGGACTAGCGGGAGAGGTACGCTCCTACGAGCAGTACTTC
TRBV7-9	many	NA	13	TRBJ2-7	CASSLRGTYEQYF	TGTGCCAGCAGCTTACGGGGAACCTACGAGCAGTACTTC
TRBV30	few	NA	12	TRBJ2-7	CAWTGTPYEQYF	TGTGCCTGGACTGGCACGCCCTACGAGCAGTACTTC
TRBV7-2	many	NA	14	TRBJ2-5	CASSLGTPLETQYF	TGTGCCAGCAGCTTAGGGACTCCGCTGGAGACCCAGTACTTC
TRBV6-5	many	NA	19	TRBJ2-5	CASSYSVRMSGRRQETQYF	TGTGCCAGCAGTTACTCGGTTAGGATGAGCGGAAGAAGGCAAGAGACCCAGTACTTC
TRBV6-1	many	NA	13	TRBJ1-5	CASSTGRAQPQHF	TGTGCCAGCTCAACGGGCAGGGCACAGCCCCAGCATTTT
TRBV2	NA	TRBD1	13	TRBJ1-2	CASRLQGSRGYTF	TGTGCCAGCAGGTTACAGGGGAGCCGTGGCTACACCTTC
TRBV28	many	NA	18	TRBJ2-6	CASRPVVGGSLGANVLTF	TGTGCCAGCCGACCCGTAGTCGGGGGAAGTCTGGGGGCCAACGTCCTGACTTTC
TRBV5-1	few	NA	16	TRBJ1-6	CASSLAKGNYNSPLHF	TGCGCCAGCAGCTTGGCCAAGGGGAATTATAATTCACCCCTCCACTTT